This T cell receptor (beta chain) was identified during a study of blood T cell repertoires in COVID-19. The wider study: Samples came from the United States, Italy and Spain, spanning acute and convalescent COVID-19.

This CDR3 contains 16 residues. Germline CDR1 is SEHNR and CDR2 is FQNEAQ (reference sequence). With V trimmed by 5 bases and J by 3 bases, 10 bases remained unmatched. Original processing notes: Nucleated cell counts were estimated from reference gene primer amplification. Clones were sequenced by immunoSEQ multiplex PCR, and TCRdb holds only the in-frame ones, with some missing. V and J calls and clone size follow that table, whereas D and trimming were derived from the DNA. The sample has tens of thousands of clones, 80% to 90% seen once. The V and J genes are TRBV7-9 and TRBJ1-1, with 9 bases fitting TRBD1. Sequencing was done on a sample of peripheral blood. The TCR sequence derives from a man aged 50 or older with active COVID-19. The DNA for the CDR3 is TGTGCCAGCAGCCCCGGGACAGGGAGGTTTGACACTGAAGCTTTCTTT. Amino acids: CASSPGTGRFDTEAFF.